This TCR beta chain was sequenced during a study of post-analysis software for immune sequencing data. Study-wide background: The disease courses covered relapsing-remitting, secondary progressive and progressive-relapsing multiple sclerosis.

Study-level findings and limits: Roughly 5 TRBV segments occurring more often in patients than controls included TRBV5-6, TRBV5-1 and TRBV20-1. Controls significantly exceeded multiple sclerosis patients in normalized Chao1 diversity. Samples prepared in the same batch strongly co-clustered by F measure.

TCR beta cDNA libraries had unique molecular identifiers. About 500,000 cDNA molecules were obtained per 1 to 10 million input T cells. TCRdb passed the PCR reads through MiXCR, listing each CDR3 protein once. There are under 650,000 distinct CDR3 sequences in the sample; 44% occur only once, and under 2% lies in the top ten. CDR3 length: 17 amino acids. V was shortened by 3 bases and J by 0 bases, with 12 bases between the two germline ends. Per germline, CDR1 SEHNR and CDR2 FQNEAQ (reference sequence). A remark on this clonotype: No antigen is known for it.

The chain couples TRBV7-9 to TRBJ2-6; D unclear. The TCR was taken from a girl under 18 with multiple sclerosis. Sequencing used blood. CDR3: CASSFHKYSSGANVLTF. Written as DNA, the CDR3 is TGTGCCAGCAGCTTCCACAAATATAGCTCTGGGGCCAACGTCCTGACTTTC.